These T cell receptor beta chains were read from a single sample in a study of blood T cell repertoires in COVID-19. Method: immunoSEQ multiplex PCR; TCRdb's copy keeps in-frame clones and lacks some. The data contain tens of thousands of clones, nearly 85% of them singletons. Material: peripheral blood. The receptors were sampled from a woman older than 75 with acute or convalescent COVID-19. Both conserved end residues are part of each CDR3. Fields, in order: clone size, D gene, J gene, V gene, CDR3 protein, CDR3 DNA. A D gene is named only where the DNA matches it firmly. Only some rows state a clone size, as once, few, many or a class for expanded clones.

abundance: NA; d_gene: TRBD1; j_gene: TRBJ1-4; v_gene: TRBV4-3; CDR3aa: CASSRERGQGDEKLFF; CDR3nt: TGCGCCAGCAGCCGAGAAAGGGGACAGGGCGATGAAAAACTGTTTTTT
abundance: NA; d_gene: NA; j_gene: TRBJ1-1; v_gene: TRBV11-2; CDR3aa: CASSLMSGRGAEAFF; CDR3nt: TGTGCCAGCAGCTTAATGAGCGGCCGGGGTGCTGAAGCTTTCTTT
abundance: NA; d_gene: TRBD2; j_gene: TRBJ2-7; v_gene: TRBV5-1; CDR3aa: CASSSAGGRSYEQYF; CDR3nt: TGCGCCAGCAGCTCGGCGGGGGGCAGATCCTACGAGCAGTACTTC
abundance: NA; d_gene: TRBD1; j_gene: TRBJ2-5; v_gene: TRBV2; CDR3aa: CASDRDRGSETQYF; CDR3nt: TGTGCCAGCGACCGGGACAGGGGTTCCGAGACCCAGTACTTC
abundance: NA; d_gene: NA; j_gene: TRBJ2-1; v_gene: TRBV4-3; CDR3aa: CASSQDAEHYNEQFF; CDR3nt: TGCGCCAGCAGCCAAGATGCGGAGCACTACAATGAGCAGTTCTTC
abundance: NA; d_gene: NA; j_gene: TRBJ2-2; v_gene: TRBV6-5; CDR3aa: CASSYDRLNLGELFF; CDR3nt: TGTGCCAGCAGTTACGACAGGCTAAATCTCGGGGAGCTGTTTTTT
abundance: NA; d_gene: NA; j_gene: TRBJ2-2; v_gene: TRBV20-1; CDR3aa: CSAPTPGELFF; CDR3nt: TGCAGTGCCCCTACCCCCGGGGAGCTGTTTTTT
abundance: NA; d_gene: NA; j_gene: TRBJ1-4; v_gene: TRBV15; CDR3aa: CATSRDRGAQEKLFF; CDR3nt: TGTGCCACCAGCAGAGATCGGGGGGCGCAAGAAAAACTGTTTTTT
abundance: few; d_gene: NA; j_gene: TRBJ2-7; v_gene: TRBV3-1/TRBV3-2; CDR3aa: CASSQVNYEQYF; CDR3nt: TGTGCCAGCAGCCAAGTTAACTACGAGCAGTACTTC
abundance: NA; d_gene: TRBD1; j_gene: TRBJ1-5; v_gene: TRBV19; CDR3aa: CASSADRGNQPQHF; CDR3nt: TGTGCCAGTAGTGCCGACAGGGGCAATCAGCCCCAGCATTTT
abundance: few; d_gene: NA; j_gene: TRBJ1-1; v_gene: TRBV11-3; CDR3aa: CASAIRRNTEAFF; CDR3nt: TGTGCCAGCGCGATCAGGCGGAACACTGAAGCTTTCTTT
abundance: NA; d_gene: TRBD1; j_gene: TRBJ2-3; v_gene: TRBV11-2; CDR3aa: CASSFQGVGTDTQYF; CDR3nt: TGTGCCAGCAGCTTTCAGGGGGTTGGGACAGATACGCAGTATTTT
abundance: NA; d_gene: NA; j_gene: TRBJ1-1; v_gene: TRBV5-1; CDR3aa: CASGDRTGLNTEAFF; CDR3nt: TGCGCCAGCGGGGATAGAACAGGGCTGAACACTGAAGCTTTCTTT
abundance: NA; d_gene: NA; j_gene: TRBJ1-4; v_gene: TRBV30; CDR3aa: CATGGGSPNEKLFF; CDR3nt: TGTGCCACGGGAGGCGGCAGTCCTAATGAAAAACTGTTTTTT
abundance: NA; d_gene: TRBD2; j_gene: TRBJ2-7; v_gene: TRBV5-4; CDR3aa: CASSSPGSGSSYEQYF; CDR3nt: TGTGCCAGCAGCTCGCCTGGAAGCGGGAGCTCCTACGAGCAGTACTTC
abundance: NA; d_gene: NA; j_gene: TRBJ2-1; v_gene: TRBV12-5; CDR3aa: CASGLVRSYNEQFF; CDR3nt: TGTGCTAGTGGTTTGGTACGCAGCTACAATGAGCAGTTCTTC
abundance: NA; d_gene: NA; j_gene: TRBJ1-3; v_gene: TRBV6-5; CDR3aa: CASTSYRTAGNTIYF; CDR3nt: TGTGCCAGCACCTCATACAGGACAGCTGGAAACACCATATATTTT
abundance: NA; d_gene: NA; j_gene: TRBJ2-1; v_gene: TRBV5-4; CDR3aa: CASSPIAEGLYNEQFF; CDR3nt: TGTGCCAGCAGCCCCATAGCGGAGGGCCTCTACAATGAGCAGTTCTTC
abundance: NA; d_gene: NA; j_gene: TRBJ2-7; v_gene: TRBV2; CDR3aa: CASSDQNHYEQYF; CDR3nt: TGTGCCAGCAGTGACCAGAACCACTACGAGCAGTACTTC
abundance: NA; d_gene: NA; j_gene: TRBJ1-2; v_gene: TRBV5-1; CDR3aa: CASSFYTNGYTF; CDR3nt: TGCGCCAGCAGCTTTTATACTAATGGCTACACCTTC